This T cell receptor beta chain is from a study of blood T cell repertoires in COVID-19 (dated by TCRdb to 2019 to 2021). Context from the whole study: Samples from collaborators originated in the United States, Italy and Spain and spanned both the acute and convalescent phases of COVID-19. The prospective study material was composed of cDNA or gDNA derived from T cells, B-cell-depleted T cells, or PBMCs. Subjects who had been exposed to COVID-19, were actively infected with it, or had recovered from it provided the deeply sampled blood TCRbeta repertoires that made up the dataset. Where HLA class I and class II types were available, the types were taken from metadata supplied by the sample provider, not from assay-based typing. A de-identified subject ID, COVID-19 status, age in years and sex were almost always included in the sample metadata. The repertoires were made available in a free public database intended to serve as a resource for research on the immune response to SARS-CoV-2. The samples were drawn from two sources: the first 160 participants of the ongoing ImmuneRACE study, and over 950 subjects contributed by 6 global collaborators. Broad study findings and their caveats: The amount of clinical and demographic metadata varied by source and participant and was provided uncurated.

On this clone itself: Its antigen remains unidentified. Base qualities are missing; no much larger clone stands one base away.

The germline V gene (reference sequence) gives CDR1 as SEHNR and CDR2 as FQNEAQ. From its cysteine to its phenylalanine, the CDR3 spans 19 amino acids. Only the CDR3 DNA stays, 57 bases, in frame from base 1. Here V drops 2 bases and J drops 0 bases, and the junction holds 10 bases not matched to any gene. The immunoSEQ Assay, a bias-controlled multiplex PCR, was used to amplify TCRbeta CDR3 regions from genomic DNA. The authors' analysis ran thus. Within the assay, amplification of reference gene primers was used to estimate how many nucleated cells each sample contained. To quantify the absolute abundance of each unique TCRbeta CDR3 rearrangement, sequence reads were collapsed and filtered. Productive Simpson clonality was computed per sample as the square root of Simpson's diversity index over productive rearrangements. The clones in this table, taken by TCRdb from immuneACCESS, are in-frame only. Not every clone is retained; where verified, under half of the shortfall comes from an unresolved V gene, and the cause of the rest is unknown. Clone size and the V and J calls come from that table; the DNA yielded D and trimming. In this sample the table shows roughly 670,000 clones, approximately 90% of which occur a single time. Jointly, the top ten make up about 0.24% of the sample.

Collaborating institutions collected whole blood in K2EDTA tubes following their own protocols. For TCRbeta analysis, collaborator samples were shipped as frozen whole blood, as isolated PBMCs, or as DNA extracted from either sample type. The chain uses TRBV7-9 and TRBJ1-1; TRBD1 agrees with 12 junctional bases. Sequenced input: peripheral blood. The TCR originated in a woman aged 18-29 years with acute or convalescent COVID-19. The CDR3 protein is CASSLTTGTGGLLNTEAFF. The sequence in DNA is TGTGCCAGCAGCTTAACAACCGGGACAGGGGGCCTGCTGAACACTGAAGCTTTCTTT.